Below are 6 T cell receptor beta chains sequenced from a single sample in a study of cytomegalovirus exposure and HLA in healthy donors. In the PCR, 60 Vbeta and 13 Jbeta primers were used. Measured with immunoSEQ multiplex PCR; TCRdb has only the in-frame clones, and not every one. The repertoire holds around 300,000 clones, with approximately 90% as singletons. The sample taken for sequencing was PBMCs. All receptors derive from a woman in her late teens or twenties in good health and CMV-seronegative.

The chain links TRBV15 to TRBJ1-5; D is undetermined. Trimming removed 1 base at V and 2 bases at J, with 6 bases between. The CDR3 is 14 amino acids. Germline V gene lookup returns CDR1 LNHNV and CDR2 YYDKDF (reference sequence). The CDR3, as DNA: TGTGCCACCAGCAGAGCACGGGGCAATCAGCCCCAGCATTTT. As protein: CATSRARGNQPQHF.

J is TRBJ2-5 and V is TRBV9, with D possibly being TRBD1 (6 bases). Trimming removed 3 bases at V and 1 base at J, with 13 bases between. Germline lookup yields CDR1 SGDLS and CDR2 YYNGEE. This CDR3 region has 15 residues. The CDR3 DNA reads TGTGCCAGCAGCGCGGAAACAGGGTTCCAAGAGACCCAGTACTTC. Translated: CASSAETGFQETQYF.

V and J are TRBV7-3 and TRBJ2-2; 10 positions agree with TRBD2. CDR3 length equals 15 residues. The V gene's germline CDR1 is SGHTA and CDR2 FQGTGA. V lost 6 bases and J lost 3; bases outside the gene matches: 4. In DNA form, the CDR3 reads TGTGCCAGCAGTTCGGGACTAGCGTACACCGGGGAGCTGTTTTTT. This gives the protein CASSSGLAYTGELFF.

V gene TRBV27 combines with J gene TRBJ2-5, with D uncertain. This CDR3 spans 15 amino acids. The germline V gene encodes CDR1 MNHEY and CDR2 SMNVEV (reference sequence). The V end lost 0 bases, the J end lost 1 base, and 9 bases lay between the germline ends. The CDR3 protein is CASSLSGSSQETQYF. The CDR3 region has the DNA TGTGCCAGCAGTTTATCTGGCTCATCCCAAGAGACCCAGTACTTC.

The chain combines TRBV15 with TRBJ2-1, with D possibly being TRBD2 (6 bases). Trimming took 3 bases from V and 5 from J, leaving 23 bases between them. The CDR3 covers 18 residues. Germline V gene sequence: CDR1 LNHNV, CDR2 YYDKDF (reference sequence). DNA for the CDR3: TGTGCCACCAGCAGCCCCCTTGGGGCGGGCGGGGTCCACAATGAGCAGTTCTTC. It specifies CATSSPLGAGGVHNEQFF.

The chain has TRBV7-9 and TRBJ2-3; unclear D gene. Trimming removed 1 base from V and 4 bases from J, with 9 bases in between. Germline values: CDR1 SEHNR, CDR2 FQNEAQ (reference sequence). CDR3 length: 14 amino acids. The CDR3 bases are TGTGCCAGCAGCTTAGGACCAGGCCCAGATACGCAGTATTTT. Protein product: CASSLGPGPDTQYF.